Below are 29 T cell receptor beta chains sequenced from a single sample in a study of blood T cell repertoires in COVID-19 (dated by TCRdb to 2018 to 2020). Receptor libraries were prepared by the immunoSEQ multiplex PCR assay. What TCRdb holds here is the immuneACCESS table cut down to in-frame rearrangements. Part of the clones is not present; checked against another copy, under half of the missing clones reflect an unresolved V gene, and the others are unexplained. The sample table records 95,000 to 120,000 clones; 75% to 90% of these occur just once. Approximately 5.1% of the sample comes from the top ten. The sample taken for sequencing was peripheral blood. Receptors originate from an older woman with COVID-19, enrolled during active disease.

The chain employs TRBV28 and TRBJ2-7, with TRBD1 identical over 7 bases. This CDR3 is 14 amino acids long. Per germline, CDR1 MDHEN and CDR2 SYDVKM. V lost 7 bases, J lost 0 bases, and 6 bases stayed unmatched. Written as DNA, the CDR3 is TGTGCCAGCACCGGGACAGCTCTCTCCTACGAGCAGTACTTC. Amino acid sequence: CASTGTALSYEQYF.

The chain combines TRBV7-6 with TRBJ1-1, with D tentatively TRBD1 (6 bases). CDR3 length equals 16 residues. The ends were cut back, 4 bases at V and 2 bases at J, with 17 bases in the middle. Germline lookup yields CDR1 SGHVS and CDR2 FNYEAQ. CDR3 sequence (DNA): TGTGCCAGCAGCTCCAGGGGCACGGGGGGAAACACTGAAGCTTTCTTT. This codes for CASSSRGTGGNTEAFF.

V is TRBV7-3 and J is TRBJ2-7; 11 nucleotides match TRBD2. The germline gives CDR1 SGHTA, CDR2 FQGTGA. The CDR3 contains 14 residues. V lost 6 bases to trimming and J lost 6 bases; unmatched junction nucleotides: 7. The CDR3 DNA follows: TGTGCCAGCAGTATAGCGGGGGGGCCTTCCGAGCAGTACTTC. Protein product: CASSIAGGPSEQYF.

The chain uses TRBV19 and TRBJ2-1; D is possibly TRBD1 (7 bases). CDR1 is LNHDA, CDR2 SQIVND, per germline (reference sequence). Trimming took off 4 bases at V and 6 bases at J, with 16 bases between the two ends. CDR3 length equals 15 residues. Written as DNA, the CDR3 is TGTGCCAGTAGTAGTGGCGGGACAGCACTCAATGAGCAGTTCTTC. It specifies CASSSGGTALNEQFF.

This rearrangement joins TRBV7-9 to TRBJ2-4, with TRBD2 matching over 9 bases. The CDR3 has 17 amino acids. CDR1 and CDR2 from the germline V gene are SEHNR and FQNEAQ (reference sequence). J was trimmed by 2 bases and V by 5 bases; bases with no gene match: 10. DNA for the CDR3: TGTGCCAGCAGCCCTGGGCGGGGGGGCCAAACCAAAAACATTCAGTACTTC. It yields the protein CASSPGRGGQTKNIQYF.

The gene calls are TRBV14 and TRBJ1-6; 8 bases align to TRBD1. The CDR3 spans 15 residues. The V and J ends lost 4 bases and 7 bases, in that order; junction bases with no gene match: 6. From germline, CDR1 is SGHDN and CDR2 FVKESK. CDR3 sequence reads: CASSPRTGRNSPLHF. In DNA form, the CDR3 reads TGTGCCAGCAGCCCACGGACAGGGAGGAATTCACCCCTCCACTTT.

The V call is TRBV10-3, the J call TRBJ1-3; maybe TRBD1 (6 bases). V shed 10 bases and J shed 0 bases, with 16 bases lying between them. The germline CDR1 and CDR2 sequences are ENHRY and SYGVKD. CDR3 length: 15 amino acids. The CDR3 region is CATGIGTPSGNTIYF. The CDR3 region has the DNA TGTGCCACCGGGATCGGGACACCCTCTGGAAACACCATATATTTT.

This chain connects TRBV4-3 to TRBJ2-1; TRBD1 might be the D (6 bases). The V end lost 0 bases, the J end lost 5 bases, and 17 bases lay between the germline ends. Germline V gives CDR1 LGHNA, CDR2 YSLEER. The CDR3 contains 17 residues. The CDR3 DNA follows: TGCGCCAGCAGCCAAGATTGGGTGGGGGCTAGCCACAATGAGCAGTTCTTC. Protein product: CASSQDWVGASHNEQFF.

The chain carries TRBV6-5 and TRBJ2-7; the match to TRBD1 covers 11 bases. CDR3 size: 13 residues. V trimming: 6 bases; J trimming: 3 bases; junction bases outside the gene matches: 1. Germline V lookup: CDR1 MNHEY, CDR2 SVGAGI. The CDR3 bases are TGTGCCAGCAGAGGGACAGGGGGCTACGAGCAGTACTTC. It is translated as CASRGTGGYEQYF.

The V and J genes are TRBV5-4 and TRBJ1-1; 11 positions agree with TRBD1. In germline, CDR1 is SGHNT, CDR2 YYREEE (reference sequence). The trim removed 5 bases at V and 10 bases at J, leaving 7 bases unmatched. The CDR3 has 13 amino acids. The CDR3 loop is CASSRRTGGGAFF. CDR3 DNA sequence: TGTGCCAGCAGTCGCCGGACAGGGGGCGGAGCTTTCTTT.

V gene TRBV3-1 (or the pseudogene TRBV3-2) combines with J gene TRBJ2-7; 7 bases are shared with TRBD1. The V and J ends lost 4 bases and 6 bases, in that order; junction bases with no gene match: 3. In germline, CDR1 is LGHDT, CDR2 YNNKEL (reference sequence). This CDR3 has 12 amino acids. The CDR3 region is CASSRGQSEQYF. The CDR3 region has the DNA TGTGCCAGCAGCCGGGGACAGTCCGAGCAGTACTTC.

The chain uses TRBV9 and TRBJ2-1; 9 positions agree with TRBD1. The CDR3 spans 14 residues. Germline lookup yields CDR1 SGDLS and CDR2 YYNGEE. V lost 4 bases and J lost 7; bases outside the gene matches: 6. Written as DNA, the CDR3 is TGTGCCAGCAGCTTCCGGGACAGGGTTAATGAGCAGTTCTTC. It encodes CASSFRDRVNEQFF.

CDR3 region: CAISETAEKLFF. The CDR3 DNA follows: TGTGCCATCAGTGAGACAGCCGAAAAACTGTTTTTT. The V gene is TRBV10-3, the J gene TRBJ1-4; D gene uncertain. From germline, CDR1 is ENHRY and CDR2 SYGVKD. Trimming shortened V by 2 bases and J by 8 bases, and 6 bases separated the two germline ends. The CDR3 length is 12 residues.

V and J are TRBV7-3 and TRBJ2-7; 8 bases are a match to TRBD1. Germline lookup yields CDR1 SGHTA and CDR2 FQGTGA. This CDR3 comprises 14 residues. V was clipped by 5 bases and J by 3 bases; unmatched bases: 6. The CDR3 protein is CASSKTGAGYEQYF. DNA for the CDR3: TGTGCCAGCAGCAAGACAGGGGCAGGCTACGAGCAGTACTTC.

V gene TRBV4-2 combines with J gene TRBJ1-2; weak D call: TRBD1 (5 bases). CDR1 and CDR2 (germline): LGHNA, YNFKEQ. This CDR3 has 13 residues. V lost 1 base and J lost 3, with 6 bases in between. DNA of the CDR3: TGTGCCAGCAGCCAAGCAGGGCACTATGGCTACACCTTC. Protein sequence: CASSQAGHYGYTF.

This chain connects TRBV6-6 to TRBJ2-3; 13 positions match TRBD2. This CDR3 spans 19 amino acids. V trimming: 5 bases; J trimming: 5 bases; junction bases outside the gene matches: 16. Germline lookup yields CDR1 MNHNY and CDR2 SVGAGI (reference sequence). CDR3 protein: CASSPGPGLAGFKGDTQYF. DNA of the CDR3: TGTGCCAGCAGTCCCGGGCCGGGACTAGCGGGGTTCAAGGGAGATACGCAGTATTTT.

This chain uses TRBV6-2 or TRBV6-3 with TRBJ1-1; D is possibly TRBD1 (5 bases). Trimming cost V 3 bases and J 4 bases, with 12 bases left between them. CDR1 is MNHEY and CDR2 is SVGEGT in the germline V gene. The CDR3 sequence is 14 residues long. CDR3 amino acids: CASSYASGGTEAFF. CDR3 nucleotides: TGTGCCAGCAGTTATGCCTCGGGGGGCACTGAAGCTTTCTTT.

The chain recombines TRBV6-2 or TRBV6-3 with TRBJ1-6; D not certain. The CDR3 contains 12 residues. Between the trimmed V and J ends, which lost 3 bases and 8 bases, there was a span of 5 bases. Germline values: CDR1 MNHEY, CDR2 SVGEGT. The chain's CDR3 is CASSYIDSPLHF. In DNA, the CDR3 is TGTGCCAGCAGTTATATTGATTCACCCCTCCACTTT.

CDR3 sequence reads: CASSQGTFGYTF. The CDR3 DNA is TGTGCCAGCAGCCAAGGGACTTTTGGCTACACCTTC. The chain combines TRBV6-4 with TRBJ1-2, with D possibly matching TRBD1 (5 bases). Trimming took off 6 bases at V and 7 bases at J, with 12 bases between the two ends. The CDR3 consists of 12 residues. Germline loops: CDR1 MRHNA, CDR2 SNTAGT.

The rearrangement links TRBV9 to TRBJ1-5; TRBD1 agrees at 9 bases. The CDR3 runs to 17 residues. The V and J ends lost 3 bases and 0 bases, in that order; junction bases with no gene match: 7. Germline V gene data show CDR1 as SGDLS and CDR2 as YYNGEE. CDR3 protein: CASSAGQGLNSNQPQHF. In nucleotides, the CDR3 is TGTGCCAGCAGCGCGGGACAGGGATTAAATAGCAATCAGCCCCAGCATTTT.

This sequence joins TRBV7-2 and TRBJ1-4; 7 bases agree with TRBD1. The germline gives CDR1 SGHTA, CDR2 FQGNSA. V was pared by 1 base and J by 6 bases, with 2 bases of the junction left unmatched. The CDR3 covers 14 residues. The CDR3 protein is CASSLGRGDEKLFF. Here the CDR3 DNA reads TGTGCCAGCAGCTTAGGCAGGGGGGATGAAAAACTGTTTTTT.

V gene TRBV6-1 combines with J gene TRBJ2-7; TRBD2 matches 7 bases. With V trimmed by 2 bases and J by 3 bases, 1 base remained unmatched. The CDR3 covers 13 residues. The germline V gene encodes CDR1 MNHNS and CDR2 SASEGT. The CDR3 spells CASSEWGGYEQYF. Written as DNA, the CDR3 is TGTGCCAGCAGTGAATGGGGGGGCTACGAGCAGTACTTC.

The V gene is TRBV7-2, the J gene TRBJ1-2; 7 positions match TRBD1. This CDR3 contains 14 residues. V shed 5 bases, J shed 4 bases, and the junction held 7 bases outside the gene matches. Germline V gene lookup returns CDR1 SGHTA and CDR2 FQGNSA. CDR3 DNA: TGTGCCAGCAGCCCAGCAGGGGGGAGCTATGGCTACACCTTC. Translated, it gives CASSPAGGSYGYTF.

The chain couples TRBV7-4 to TRBJ1-5; D gene uncertain. The CDR3 runs 12 residues. Germline V gene lookup returns CDR1 SGHVT and CDR2 SQSDAQ. Trimming cost V 1 base and J 5 bases, with 3 bases left between them. CDR3 bases: TGTGCCAGCAGCTTAGACTATCAGCCCCAGCATTTT. It encodes CASSLDYQPQHF.

This clone was observed a handful of times. This chain links TRBV9 with TRBJ1-6; D is perhaps TRBD1 (5 bases). CDR1 and CDR2 (germline): SGDLS, YYNGEE. Trimming stripped 4 bases from V and 0 bases from J, with 20 bases between. The CDR3 is made up of 19 amino acids. The CDR3 nucleotides are TGTGCCAGCAGCCCTTCTCGACTCCCCGGGGGCTCCTATAATTCACCCCTCCACTTT. This translates into CASSPSRLPGGSYNSPLHF.

The gene calls are TRBV29-1 and TRBJ1-1, with D perhaps matching TRBD1 (6 bases). Germline CDR1 and CDR2: SQVTM and ANQGSEA. This CDR3 is 14 amino acids long. Trimming took off 6 bases at V and 0 bases at J, with 14 bases between the two ends. This CDR3 is CSVLQGPLNTEAFF. In DNA, the CDR3 is TGCAGCGTCCTACAGGGCCCCCTGAACACTGAAGCTTTCTTT. Based on the CDR3 plus reference TRBV29-1 and TRBJ1-1, the full variable domain is SAVISQKPSRDICQRGTSLTIQCQVDSQVTMMFWYRQQPGQSLTLIATANQGSEATYESGFVIDKFPISRPNLTFSTLTVSNMSPEDSSIYLCSVLQGPLNTEAFFGQGTRLTVV.

V gene TRBV5-1 combines with J gene TRBJ1-2; D ambiguous. The germline V gene encodes CDR1 SGHRS and CDR2 YFSETQ. V was trimmed by 0 bases and J by 4 bases, leaving 4 bases between them. The CDR3 loop spans 12 amino acids. This chain's CDR3 is CASSLGSYGYTF. The CDR3 coding sequence is TGCGCCAGCAGCTTGGGCAGCTATGGCTACACCTTC.

This chain links TRBV29-1 with TRBJ1-2; D gene uncertain. Trimming cost V 6 bases and J 0 bases, with 8 bases left between them. The germline CDR1 and CDR2 sequences are SQVTM and ANQGSEA. This CDR3 spans 12 amino acids. Here the CDR3 DNA reads TGCAGCGTCTCGGGTCCTAACTATGGCTACACCTTC. Protein sequence: CSVSGPNYGYTF.

The chain uses TRBV28 and TRBJ2-7, with TRBD1 matching 9 bases. V lost 4 bases and J lost 5; bases outside the gene matches: 12. The CDR3 is 16 residues long. Germline values: CDR1 MDHEN, CDR2 SYDVKM. The CDR3 reads CASSSTGTGKSDEQYF. The CDR3, as DNA: TGTGCCAGCAGTTCAACCGGGACAGGGAAGAGTGACGAGCAGTACTTC. Filled out from reference TRBV28 and TRBJ2-7, the complete variable domain reads DVKVTQSSRYLVKRTGEKVFLECVQDMDHENMFWYRQDPGLGLRLIYFSYDVKMKEKGDIPEGYSVSREKKERFSLILESASTNQTSMYLCASSSTGTGKSDEQYFGPGTRLTVT.